This TCR beta chain was found in a study of T cell clusters in autoimmune cytopenias. One tube held mixed TRB-A and TRB-B primer pools for touch-down PCR. For each CDR3 protein, TCRdb gives one entry from its re-call of the multiplex PCR reads, without DNA. Reported are some 7,000 distinct CDR3 sequences; the ten largest clones contain under 30%. From germline, CDR1 is SGHRS and CDR2 YFSETQ. The CDR3 sequence is 14 residues long. Each sample's input was 200 to 250 ng genomic DNA, approximately 37,500 genome equivalents. This TCR came from a human donor with an autoimmune cytopenia or autoimmune hepatitis (not recorded which). V gene TRBV5-1 combines with J gene TRBJ1-5; TCRdb's D call of TRBD1 is untestable without DNA. Sequencing was carried out using peripheral blood. The CDR3 sequence: CASSLGTVDQPQHF. Full variable domain (rest looked up from reference TRBV5-1 and TRBJ1-5): KAGVTQTPRYLIKTRGQQVTLSCSPISGHRSVSWYQQTPGQGLQFLFEYFSETQRNKGNFPGRFSGRQFSNSRSEMNVSTLELGDSALYLCASSLGTVDQPQHFGDGTRLSIL.